This T cell receptor beta chain was sequenced for a study of OX40 agonist ivuxolimab in advanced cancers. The repertoire was sequenced with immunoSEQ multiplex PCR; TCRdb's copy has only in-frame clones and lacks some. The profile shows more than 75,000 clones, roughly nine tenths of them singletons. This CDR3 has 15 residues. V gave up 5 bases and J gave up 3 bases; unmatched junction bases: 5. Germline loops: CDR1 GTSNPN, CDR2 SVGIG (reference sequence). The V and J genes are TRBV30 and TRBJ2-6; 9 nucleotides agree with TRBD1. The source was CD4+ or CD8+ T cells sorted from blood, collected in a trial of the OX40 agonist ivuxolimab. This TCR was recovered from an adult with an advanced solid tumor such as melanoma, head and neck, liver or kidney cancer. Here the CDR3 reads CAWDRGRSGANVLTF. CDR3 DNA: TGTGCCTGGGACAGGGGGAGAAGTGGGGCCAACGTCCTGACTTTC.